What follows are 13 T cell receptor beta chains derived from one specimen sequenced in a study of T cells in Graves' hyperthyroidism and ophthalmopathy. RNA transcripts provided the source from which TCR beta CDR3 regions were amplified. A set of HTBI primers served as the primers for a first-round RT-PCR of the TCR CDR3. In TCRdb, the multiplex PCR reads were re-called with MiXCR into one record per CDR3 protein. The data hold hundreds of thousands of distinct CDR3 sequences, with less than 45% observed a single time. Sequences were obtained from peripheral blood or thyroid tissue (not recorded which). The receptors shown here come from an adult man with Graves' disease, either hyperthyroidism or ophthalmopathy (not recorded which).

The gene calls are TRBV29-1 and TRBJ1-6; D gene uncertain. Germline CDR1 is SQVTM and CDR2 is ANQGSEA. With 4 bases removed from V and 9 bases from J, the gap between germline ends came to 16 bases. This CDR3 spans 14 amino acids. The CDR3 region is CSVVPDGRGSPLHF. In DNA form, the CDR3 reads TGCAGCGTTGTCCCGGACGGACGAGGTTCACCCCTCCACTTT.

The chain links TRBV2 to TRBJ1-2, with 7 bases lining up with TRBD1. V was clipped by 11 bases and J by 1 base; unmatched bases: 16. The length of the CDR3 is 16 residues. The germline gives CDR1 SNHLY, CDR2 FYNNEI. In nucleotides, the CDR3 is TGTGCCGTCACGTACAGGGGCCCAGGAAATAACTATGGCTACACCTTC. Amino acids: CAVTYRGPGNNYGYTF.

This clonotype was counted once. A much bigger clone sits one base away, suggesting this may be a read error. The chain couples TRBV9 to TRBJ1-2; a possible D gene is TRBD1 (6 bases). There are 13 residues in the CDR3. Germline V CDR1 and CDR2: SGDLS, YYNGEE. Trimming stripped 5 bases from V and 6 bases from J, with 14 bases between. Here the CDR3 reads CASSCQGRNGYTF. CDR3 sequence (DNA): TGTGCCAGCAGTTGCCAGGGGCGAAATGGCTACACCTTC.

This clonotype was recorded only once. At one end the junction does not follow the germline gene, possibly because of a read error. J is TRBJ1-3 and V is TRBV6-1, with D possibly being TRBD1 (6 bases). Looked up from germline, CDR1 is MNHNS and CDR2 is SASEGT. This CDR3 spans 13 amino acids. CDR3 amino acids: CAISSDRGNTIYF. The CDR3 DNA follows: TGTGCCATCAGTTCCGACAGGGGAAACACCATATATTTT.

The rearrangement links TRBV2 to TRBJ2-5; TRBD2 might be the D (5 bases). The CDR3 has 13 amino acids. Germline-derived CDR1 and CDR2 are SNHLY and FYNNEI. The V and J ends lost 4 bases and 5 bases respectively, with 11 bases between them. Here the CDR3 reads CASSVRRGETQYF. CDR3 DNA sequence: TGTGCCAGCAGTGTCCGGCGAGGGGAGACCCAGTACTTC.

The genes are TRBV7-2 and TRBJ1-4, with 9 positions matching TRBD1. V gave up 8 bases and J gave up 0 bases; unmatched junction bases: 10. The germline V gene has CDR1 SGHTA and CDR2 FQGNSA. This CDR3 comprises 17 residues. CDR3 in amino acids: CASSPRQGEATNEKLFF. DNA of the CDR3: TGTGCCAGCTCACCACGACAGGGGGAAGCAACTAATGAAAAACTGTTTTTT.

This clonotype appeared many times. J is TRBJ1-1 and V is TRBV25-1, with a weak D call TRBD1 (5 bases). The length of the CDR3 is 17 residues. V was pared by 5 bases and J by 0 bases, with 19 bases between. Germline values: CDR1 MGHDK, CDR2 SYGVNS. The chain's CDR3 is CASSPSPQTAVNTEAFF. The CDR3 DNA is TGTGCCAGCAGTCCTTCCCCCCAGACAGCAGTGAACACTGAAGCTTTCTTT.

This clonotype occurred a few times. The chain's CDR3 is CASRLTGNSNQPQHF. CDR3 coding DNA: TGTGCCAGCAGGTTGACAGGGAATAGCAATCAGCCCCAGCATTTT. The chain is built from TRBV10-3 and TRBJ1-5, with 7 bases lining up with TRBD1. Germline CDR1 ENHRY, CDR2 SYGVKD. This CDR3 is 15 amino acids long. The ends lost 10 bases at V and 0 bases at J; junction bases unmatched: 9.

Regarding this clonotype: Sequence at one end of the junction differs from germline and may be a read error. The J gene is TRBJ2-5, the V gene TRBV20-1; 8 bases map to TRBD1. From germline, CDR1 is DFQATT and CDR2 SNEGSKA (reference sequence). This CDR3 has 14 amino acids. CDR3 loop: CSARYRGIQGTQYF. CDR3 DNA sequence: TGCAGTGCTAGGTACAGGGGGATACAAGGGACCCAGTACTTC.

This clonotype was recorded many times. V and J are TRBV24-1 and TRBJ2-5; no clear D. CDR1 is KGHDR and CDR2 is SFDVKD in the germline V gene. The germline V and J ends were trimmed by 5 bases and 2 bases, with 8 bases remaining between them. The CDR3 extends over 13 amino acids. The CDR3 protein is CATSGERQETQYF. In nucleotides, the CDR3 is TGTGCCACCAGTGGAGAACGGCAAGAGACCCAGTACTTC.

Here the CDR3 reads CASSELGLGDGYTF. The CDR3 DNA is TGTGCCAGCAGTGAATTAGGACTTGGCGATGGCTACACCTTC. The chain uses TRBV2 and TRBJ1-2, with unresolved D. The CDR3 covers 14 residues. Germline CDR1 SNHLY, CDR2 FYNNEI. V lost 2 bases to trimming and J lost 6 bases, with 13 bases between them. The full variable domain, with the rest looked up from reference TRBV2 and TRBJ1-2, is EPEVTQTPSHQVTQMGQEVILRCVPISNHLYFYWYRQILGQKVEFLVSFYNNEISEKSEIFDDQFSVERPDGSNFTLKIRSTKLEDSAMYFCASSELGLGDGYTFGSGTRLTVV.

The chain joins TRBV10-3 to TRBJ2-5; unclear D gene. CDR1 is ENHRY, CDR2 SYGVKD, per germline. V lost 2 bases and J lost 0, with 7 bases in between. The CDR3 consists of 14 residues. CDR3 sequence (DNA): TGTGCCATCAGTGAGATCTATGACCAAGAGACCCAGTACTTC. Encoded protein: CAISEIYDQETQYF.

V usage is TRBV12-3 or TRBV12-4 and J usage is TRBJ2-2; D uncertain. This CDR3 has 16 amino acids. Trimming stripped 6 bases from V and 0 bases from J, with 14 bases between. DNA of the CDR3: TGTGCCAGCAGCCCTCTCGGCGGTGCGAACACCGGGGAGCTGTTTTTT. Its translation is CASSPLGGANTGELFF.